The 28 T cell receptor beta chains reported below all come from one sample, sequenced in a study of shared clonotypes between healthy human individuals. TCRdb keeps only in-frame clones here, not all; method: immunoSEQ multiplex PCR. This sample has around 560,000 clones, with approximately 96% found just once. Positive CCR7 selection of CD45RO-negative cells yielded the naive CD8 cells, and terminally differentiated effector memory CD45RA+ cells were excluded. Sequenced input: naive CD8+ T cells sorted from blood. The receptors originated from a woman aged 30 to 39 in good health.

This rearrangement joins TRBV11-2 to TRBJ2-7; 8 bases agree with TRBD1. The CDR3 contains 14 residues. Losses at the gene ends were 4 bases for V and 3 bases for J; bases not matched to a gene: 5. Germline CDR1 reads SGHAT; CDR2 reads FQNNGV. CDR3 in amino acids: CASSSGTGRYEQYF. The CDR3, as DNA: TGTGCCAGCAGCTCTGGGACAGGTCGCTACGAGCAGTACTTC.

The CDR3 region is CAASYYGYTF. The CDR3 nucleotides are TGTGCCGCGAGCTACTATGGCTACACCTTC. The V call is TRBV30, the J call TRBJ1-2; D ambiguous. Trimming shortened V by 8 bases and J by 3 bases, and 7 bases separated the two germline ends. The germline CDR1 and CDR2 sequences are GTSNPN and SVGIG (reference sequence). The length of the CDR3 is 10 residues.

This chain links TRBV19 with TRBJ1-2; D remains unclear. CDR3 size: 13 residues. CDR1 is LNHDA, CDR2 SQIVND, per germline (reference sequence). V lost 2 bases and J 6 bases, leaving 10 bases between the germline ends. The CDR3 here is CASSIRAADGYTF. Here the CDR3 DNA reads TGTGCCAGTAGTATAAGGGCCGCCGATGGCTACACCTTC.

The chain couples TRBV27 to TRBJ2-2; D is tentatively TRBD1 or TRBD2 (5 bases each). V was cut by 3 bases and J by 7 bases, with 12 bases left in between. Germline V CDR1 and CDR2: MNHEY, SMNVEV (reference sequence). The CDR3 contains 14 residues. CDR3 amino acids: CASSLVGAGGELFF. The CDR3 nucleotides are TGTGCCAGCAGTTTGGTAGGGGCGGGCGGGGAGCTGTTTTTT.

The chain uses TRBV6-5 and TRBJ2-3, with D tentatively TRBD1 or TRBD2 (7 bases each). CDR1 is MNHEY and CDR2 is SVGAGI in the germline V gene. Trimming cost V 11 bases and J 2 bases, with 17 bases left between them. CDR3 size: 14 residues. CDR3 residues: CAAGEGALTDTQYF. CDR3 in DNA: TGTGCCGCCGGGGAGGGGGCGCTCACAGATACGCAGTATTTT.

The V call is TRBV19, the J call TRBJ2-7; no definite D call. Trimming pared 6 bases from V and 0 bases from J, leaving 12 bases between. From germline, CDR1 is LNHDA and CDR2 SQIVND (reference sequence). The CDR3 spans 14 residues. In nucleotides, the CDR3 is TGTGCCAGTAGCCTCGTCGGATTCTCCTACGAGCAGTACTTC. It specifies CASSLVGFSYEQYF.

This chain joins TRBV19 and TRBJ2-1; D call uncertain. Deletions cut 7 bases from V and 3 bases from J, with 4 bases between. CDR3 length: 11 residues. CDR1 and CDR2 (germline): LNHDA, SQIVND (reference sequence). CDR3 nucleotides: TGTGCCAGTAATCACTACAATGAGCAGTTCTTC. It specifies CASNHYNEQFF.

This chain uses TRBV27 with TRBJ2-7, with TRBD2 identical over 15 bases. V lost 7 bases and J lost 0; bases outside the gene matches: 7. The germline V gene has CDR1 MNHEY and CDR2 SMNVEV (reference sequence). CDR3 length: 17 amino acids. Here the CDR3 DNA reads TGTGCCAGCACCAGGGGACTAGCGGGAGGCGGCTCCTACGAGCAGTACTTC. It yields the protein CASTRGLAGGGSYEQYF.

The genes are TRBV5-4 and TRBJ1-1, with TRBD1 as a possible D gene (5 bases). The V gene lost 6 bases and the J gene lost 3 bases, with 18 bases spanning the gap. The CDR3 has 15 residues. Germline CDR1 is SGHNT and CDR2 is YYREEE (reference sequence). CDR3 nucleotides: TGTGCCAGCACCCCGGACACTCTCGGTTACACTGAAGCTTTCTTT. The encoded protein is CASTPDTLGYTEAFF.

J is TRBJ1-5 and V is TRBV19; 7 bases map to TRBD1. V lost 2 bases to trimming and J lost 6 bases; unmatched junction nucleotides: 1. This CDR3 has 13 residues. Looked up from germline, CDR1 is LNHDA and CDR2 is SQIVND (reference sequence). The DNA of the CDR3 is TGTGCCAGTAGTATAACAGGGGTTCAGCCCCAGCATTTT. This translates into CASSITGVQPQHF.

This chain connects TRBV13 to TRBJ2-7; 8 nucleotides agree with TRBD2. The V gene end was trimmed by 5 bases and the J gene end by 5 bases; junction bases not matched to a gene: 26. The CDR3 spans 20 residues. Looked up from germline, CDR1 is PRHDT and CDR2 is FYEKMQ (reference sequence). CDR3 DNA: TGTGCCAGCAGCCTATTCCTGGGGGTAGCGGGATTCGATTCGGCCCACGAGCAGTACTTC. Amino acids: CASSLFLGVAGFDSAHEQYF. The whole variable domain, remainder taken from reference TRBV13 and TRBJ2-7, is AAGVIQSPRHLIKEKRETATLKCYPIPRHDTVYWYQQGPGQDPQFLISFYEKMQSDKGSIPDRFSAQQFSDYHSELNMSSLELGDSALYFCASSLFLGVAGFDSAHEQYFGPGTRLTVT.

The chain recombines TRBV25-1 with TRBJ2-7, with D hard to call. There are 14 residues in the CDR3. The germline V gene encodes CDR1 MGHDK and CDR2 SYGVNS. V lost 0 bases to trimming and J lost 5 bases, with 11 bases between them. The CDR3 DNA reads TGTGCCAGCAGTGAATATTTAAGCGATAACGAGCAGTACTTC. Residues: CASSEYLSDNEQYF.

This chain connects TRBV28 to TRBJ2-7; D is ambiguous. This CDR3 comprises 12 residues. Germline V gene lookup returns CDR1 MDHEN and CDR2 SYDVKM. V was pared by 3 bases and J by 2 bases, with 5 bases between. CDR3 in amino acids: CASSFDPYEQYF. CDR3 coding DNA: TGTGCCAGCAGTTTTGACCCCTACGAGCAGTACTTC.

V and J are TRBV2 and TRBJ2-7, with 16 bases aligning to TRBD2. The V gene's germline CDR1 is SNHLY and CDR2 FYNNEI. V lost 7 bases to trimming and J lost 6 bases; unmatched junction nucleotides: 9. The CDR3 extends over 16 amino acids. CDR3 amino acids: CASTGKGTSGRGEQYF. The CDR3 bases are TGTGCCAGCACAGGGAAGGGGACTAGCGGGAGGGGCGAGCAGTACTTC.

This clone was found a few times. The chain combines TRBV7-9 with TRBJ1-1; D gene ambiguous. Trimming removed 1 base from V and 5 bases from J, with 5 bases in between. Germline CDR1 SEHNR, CDR2 FQNEAQ (reference sequence). The CDR3 loop spans 12 amino acids. This CDR3 reads CASSLDRTEAFF. The CDR3 region has the DNA TGTGCCAGCAGCTTAGACCGGACTGAAGCTTTCTTT.

V usage is TRBV6-5 and J usage is TRBJ1-1; D gene unclear. With 2 bases removed from V and 2 bases from J, the gap between germline ends came to 12 bases. The CDR3 runs 15 residues. Germline CDR1 MNHEY, CDR2 SVGAGI. CDR3 coding DNA: TGTGCCAGCAGTTACCTCGAGGAGGGCAACACTGAAGCTTTCTTT. Protein sequence: CASSYLEEGNTEAFF.

V gene TRBV2 combines with J gene TRBJ2-7, with TRBD2 matching over 11 bases. CDR1 and CDR2 (germline): SNHLY, FYNNEI. The CDR3 consists of 14 residues. The V gene end was trimmed by 6 bases and the J gene end by 2 bases; junction bases not matched to a gene: 3. The CDR3 region is CASRLAGEAYEQYF. Here the CDR3 DNA reads TGTGCCAGCAGACTAGCGGGAGAGGCCTACGAGCAGTACTTC.

As concerns this clone: Other DNA sequences in the sample encode the same CDR3. The chain links TRBV5-1 to TRBJ2-7; D call uncertain. Germline V lookup: CDR1 SGHRS, CDR2 YFSETQ. The CDR3 consists of 14 residues. V gave up 0 bases and J gave up 0 bases, with 7 bases separating them. CDR3 in amino acids: CASSLGGNSYEQYF. For the CDR3, the DNA is TGCGCCAGCAGCTTGGGGGGTAACTCCTACGAGCAGTACTTC.

This clone showed up just once. The chain joins TRBV2 to TRBJ1-1; maybe TRBD1 (5 bases). The germline V gene encodes CDR1 SNHLY and CDR2 FYNNEI. The CDR3 runs 13 residues. Between the trimmed V and J ends, which lost 10 bases and 1 base, there was a span of 13 bases. The chain's CDR3 is CANSDGTNTEAFF. The CDR3 DNA sequence: TGTGCCAACTCCGACGGGACGAACACTGAAGCTTTCTTT.

J is TRBJ2-7 and V is TRBV14; 13 bases fit TRBD2. Trimming cost V 4 bases and J 7 bases; bases outside gene matches: 7. Germline V lookup: CDR1 SGHDN, CDR2 FVKESK. The CDR3 runs 15 residues. The CDR3 DNA sequence: TGTGCCAGCAGCCCCGGACTAGCGGGAGTGGTAGAGCAGTACTTC. As protein: CASSPGLAGVVEQYF.

V gene TRBV7-7 combines with J gene TRBJ2-7; 7 bases are a match to TRBD1. The V gene's germline CDR1 is SSHAT and CDR2 FNYEAQ (reference sequence). The CDR3 spans 17 residues. Unmatched junction bases numbered 15, after V lost 7 bases and J lost 0 bases. As DNA, the CDR3 is TGTGCCAGCAAGGTCAGGGGGACCCCTAGGAGCTCCTACGAGCAGTACTTC. This codes for CASKVRGTPRSSYEQYF.

This clone appeared a single time. V is TRBV19 and J is TRBJ1-3; no reliable D call. This CDR3 comprises 11 residues. The V end was cut by 7 bases, the J end by 2 bases, with 3 bases between. Germline assignment: CDR1 LNHDA and CDR2 SQIVND (reference sequence). The CDR3 nucleotides are TGTGCCAGTACGGCTGGAAACACCATATATTTT. As protein: CASTAGNTIYF.

This chain joins TRBV21-1 and TRBJ2-7; the table's D call, TRBD1, was not checked against the DNA. TRBV21-1 is given as a pseudogene. The CDR3 covers 15 residues. Here the CDR3 reads CASSNSRGLYYEQYF. The DNA of the CDR3 is TGTGCCAGCAGCAACAGCAGGGGTTTGTACTACGAGCAGTACTTC.

The chain recombines TRBV4-1 with TRBJ2-2; a weak D match, TRBD1 (5 bases). Per the germline V gene, CDR1 is MGHRA and CDR2 is YSYEKL. The CDR3 sequence is 15 residues long. The V and J ends lost 5 bases and 4 bases respectively, with 14 bases between them. Written as DNA, the CDR3 is TGCGCCAGCAGCGACAGCCCTTTGAGCACCGGGGAGCTGTTTTTT. Translation gives CASSDSPLSTGELFF.

The rearrangement joins TRBV2 to TRBJ2-7; maybe TRBD1 (6 bases). CDR1 SNHLY and CDR2 FYNNEI come from the germline V gene. V was cut by 8 bases and J by 9 bases, with 14 bases left in between. This CDR3 is 11 amino acids long. The CDR3 loop reads CASQDSFGQYF. CDR3 nucleotide sequence: TGTGCCAGCCAGGACAGCTTCGGGCAGTACTTC.

The chain combines TRBV11-2 with TRBJ2-5, with 8 bases lining up with TRBD1. The CDR3 has 16 amino acids. Germline trimming cut 4 bases from V and 0 bases from J; bases unmatched to any gene: 7. Germline CDR1 reads SGHAT; CDR2 reads FQNNGV. In DNA form, the CDR3 reads TGTGCCAGCAGCTCGTGGACAGGGCTTAACCAAGAGACCCAGTACTTC. Translated, it gives CASSSWTGLNQETQYF.

The chain joins TRBV27 to TRBJ2-2; D is uncertain. The V and J ends lost 7 bases and 3 bases respectively, with 15 bases between them. This CDR3 spans 15 amino acids. Germline V gene data show CDR1 as MNHEY and CDR2 as SMNVEV (reference sequence). The CDR3 loop reads CASTLGVSYTGELFF. The CDR3 DNA follows: TGTGCCAGCACCCTCGGCGTCTCCTACACCGGGGAGCTGTTTTTT.

The V and J genes are TRBV7-9 and TRBJ2-2, with D possibly TRBD2 on 6 matching bases. V lost 5 bases and J 2 bases, leaving 15 bases between the germline ends. The CDR3 has 16 residues. Germline CDR1 reads SEHNR; CDR2 reads FQNEAQ (reference sequence). CDR3: CASSPPWRDNTGELFF. CDR3 bases: TGTGCCAGCAGCCCCCCCTGGCGGGACAACACCGGGGAGCTGTTTTTT.